Listed here are 13 T cell receptor beta chains from one sample, sequenced in a study of CD8 T cells in ankylosing spondylitis. TCRdb itself ran the 5' RACE reads through MiXCR, one entry per CDR3 protein. The sample consists of over 100,000 distinct CDR3 sequences, around 10% of them appearing once. Sequenced input: blood, either unsorted or a sorted T cell fraction (not recorded which). These receptors all stem from a female donor with ankylosing spondylitis or in good health (not recorded which).

This clonotype appeared a few times. This chain links TRBV25-1 with TRBJ2-7; no reliable D call. Germline lookup yields CDR1 MGHDK and CDR2 SYGVNS. The CDR3 is 11 amino acids. Trimming removed 10 bases from V and 4 bases from J, with 11 bases in between. CDR3 bases: TGTGCCACCACAGACCGTTACGAGCAGTACTTC. As protein: CATTDRYEQYF.

This clonotype was detected a few times. This chain connects TRBV3-1 to TRBJ2-5; 8 bases match TRBD2. The germline V gene encodes CDR1 LGHDT and CDR2 YNNKEL (reference sequence). CDR3 length: 16 residues. The ends lost 6 bases at V and 1 base at J; junction bases unmatched: 10. As DNA, the CDR3 is TGTGCCAGCAGTCGTCGGGATAGCGGGGTCCAAGAGACCCAGTACTTC. This gives the protein CASSRRDSGVQETQYF.

This chain connects TRBV7-2 to TRBJ1-6; TRBD1 matches 7 bases. The V and J ends lost 6 bases and 6 bases, in that order; junction bases with no gene match: 8. CDR3 length: 15 amino acids. CDR1 and CDR2 (germline): SGHTA, FQGNSA. This chain's CDR3 is CASREGGATNSPLHF. CDR3 DNA: TGTGCCAGCAGGGAAGGGGGCGCGACTAATTCACCCCTCCACTTT.

The chain couples TRBV12-3 or TRBV12-4 to TRBJ1-4; 7 bases map to TRBD1. The CDR3 sequence is 15 residues long. The trim removed 5 bases at V and 2 bases at J, leaving 5 bases unmatched. The CDR3 coding sequence is TGTGCCAGCAGTAGAGGGGGCACTACTAATGAAAAACTGTTTTTT. The encoded protein is CASSRGGTTNEKLFF.

The chain carries TRBV2 and TRBJ2-1, with 13 positions matching TRBD2. Germline V gene data show CDR1 as SNHLY and CDR2 as FYNNEI. This CDR3 is 20 amino acids long. V was pared by 0 bases and J by 0 bases, with 8 bases of the junction left unmatched. The CDR3 region is CASSEAISLAGGNSYNEQFF. The CDR3 DNA reads as TGTGCCAGCAGTGAAGCGATATCACTAGCGGGGGGGAACTCCTACAATGAGCAGTTCTTC. Complete variable domain (other parts from reference TRBV2 and TRBJ2-1): EPEVTQTPSHQVTQMGQEVILRCVPISNHLYFYWYRQILGQKVEFLVSFYNNEISEKSEIFDDQFSVERPDGSNFTLKIRSTKLEDSAMYFCASSEAISLAGGNSYNEQFFGPGTRLTVL.

This clonotype was seen at least ten times. V usage is TRBV5-1 and J usage is TRBJ2-3; TRBD2 agrees at 7 bases. Germline lookup yields CDR1 SGHRS and CDR2 YFSETQ. V was pared by 4 bases and J by 0 bases, with 5 bases of the junction left unmatched. This CDR3 spans 15 amino acids. CDR3 nucleotides: TGCGCCAGCAGCCCACTAGCGAGTAGCACAGATACGCAGTATTTT. It yields the protein CASSPLASSTDTQYF.

This clonotype appeared many times. The rearrangement uses TRBV5-1 and TRBJ2-2; tentatively, D is TRBD1 (6 bases). Germline V gives CDR1 SGHRS, CDR2 YFSETQ. The CDR3 length is 18 residues. V dropped 1 base and J dropped 0 bases, with 16 bases sitting between them. The DNA of the CDR3 is TGCGCCAGCAGCTTGAGGTTGGGGACAACCACGAACACCGGGGAGCTGTTTTTT. Its translation: CASSLRLGTTTNTGELFF.

This clonotype was detected ten times or more. The chain is built from TRBV5-6 and TRBJ2-1, with D unresolved. The CDR3 sequence is 14 residues long. V was clipped by 2 bases and J by 4 bases, with 10 bases between them. Looked up from germline, CDR1 is SGHDT and CDR2 is YYEEEE. The CDR3 bases are TGTGCCAGCAGCTTCTATCAGATATACAATGAGCAGTTCTTC. Protein sequence: CASSFYQIYNEQFF.

This clonotype was recorded only once. A much larger clone is a single base away; this may be a read error. The chain has TRBV15 and TRBJ1-2; 7 bases map to TRBD1. Germline CDR1 and CDR2: LNHNV and YYDKDF (reference sequence). After removal of 6 bases from V and 12 bases from J, the junction contained 16 bases not matched to a gene. This CDR3 is built from 14 residues. In DNA form, the CDR3 reads TGTGCCACCAGTAGTAAGGACAGGACGGCAGGCGACACCTTC. Translating gives CATSSKDRTAGDTF.

At least ten counts were recorded for this clonotype. The rearrangement joins TRBV10-3 to TRBJ1-2; 7 bases line up with TRBD1. Trimming removed 6 bases from V and 7 bases from J; junction bases left unmatched: 5. This CDR3 has 12 residues. CDR1 is ENHRY, CDR2 SYGVKD, per germline. CDR3 loop: CAISRQGSGYTF. The CDR3 DNA reads as TGTGCCATCAGCCGACAGGGAAGTGGCTACACCTTC.

This clonotype was counted many times. The V and J genes are TRBV18 and TRBJ2-7; 10 positions match TRBD1. The CDR3 is 15 amino acids. Looked up from germline, CDR1 is KGHSH and CDR2 is LQKENI. The V gene end was trimmed by 2 bases and the J gene end by 3 bases; junction bases not matched to a gene: 4. CDR3 bases: TGTGCCAGCTCACCAACAGGGGACAGGGGCTACGAGCAGTACTTC. Its translation is CASSPTGDRGYEQYF.

This clonotype was recorded at least ten times. The chain links TRBV12-3 or TRBV12-4 to TRBJ2-3, with TRBD2 matching over 13 bases. Trimming cost V 3 bases and J 2 bases; bases outside gene matches: 2. This CDR3 contains 16 residues. In DNA form, the CDR3 reads TGTGCCAGCAGTTTGGGACTAGCGGGGCCCACAGATACGCAGTATTTT. Translation gives CASSLGLAGPTDTQYF.

This clonotype was detected a few times. The chain couples TRBV7-9 to TRBJ2-1; D is unresolved. Germline lookup yields CDR1 SEHNR and CDR2 FQNEAQ (reference sequence). V lost 5 bases to trimming and J lost 14 bases, with 16 bases between them. This CDR3 spans 12 amino acids. The CDR3 DNA reads as TGTGCCAGCAGCCCGGGTGGTGGAAAGGAGTTCTTC. Its translation: CASSPGGGKEFF.